The source of this T cell receptor beta chain is a study of blood T cell repertoires in COVID-19 (TCRdb year 2020). Turning to the overall study: The collaborator samples originated in the United States, Italy and Spain and spanned the acute and convalescent phases of COVID-19. HLA class I and class II types, where available, came from metadata supplied by the sample provider rather than from assay-based typing. Deeply sampled blood TCRbeta repertoires from subjects exposed to, actively infected with, or recovered from COVID-19 were included in the dataset. The prospective study material was composed of cDNA or gDNA derived from T cells, B-cell-depleted T cells, or PBMCs. The repertoires were released in a freely available public database meant as a resource for research on the immune response to SARS-CoV-2. The sample metadata nearly always contained a de-identified subject ID, COVID-19 status, age in years and sex. Samples were obtained from the ongoing ImmuneRACE study (first 160 participants) and from over 1,000 subjects provided by 6 global collaborators.

The collaborating institutions used their own protocols to collect whole blood in K2EDTA tubes. For TCRbeta analysis, collaborators shipped samples as frozen whole blood, isolated PBMCs, or DNA extracted from either of those sample types. Overall study results and their limits: The amount of clinical and demographic metadata varied by source and participant and was provided uncurated.

About this clone itself: Its antigen remains unidentified. No base qualities exist here, and no much larger clone lies one base off it.

TCRbeta CDR3 regions were amplified from genomic DNA by means of the immunoSEQ Assay, a bias-controlled multiplex PCR. The original methods were these. Within the assay, amplification of reference gene primers was used to estimate how many nucleated cells each sample contained. Sequence reads were collapsed and filtered to measure the absolute abundance of every unique TCRbeta CDR3 rearrangement. For each sample, productive Simpson clonality was calculated by taking the square root of Simpson's diversity index across productive rearrangements. Drawn from immuneACCESS, this table holds only the in-frame rearrangements with V and J called that TCRdb kept. Clones are partly lost; checked studies trace under half to an unresolved V gene and leave the rest unexplained. The V and J calls and clone size were taken over from that table, and D and trimming were inferred from the DNA. The sample includes roughly 150,000 clones, with roughly 90% observed a single time. 15% to 20% of the sample belongs to the ten largest clones.

Based on the germline V gene, the CDR1 and CDR2 sequences are MNHEY and SVGEGT. Relative to germline, V is 6 bases shorter and J is 2 bases shorter, with 20 bases between their ends. The CDR3 runs 16 amino acids, cysteine and phenylalanine included. The kept DNA is CDR3 alone, 48 bases in frame from the first base. The V and J genes are TRBV6-2 or TRBV6-3 and TRBJ2-7; tentative D gene TRBD2, with 5 bases matching. Sequenced: peripheral blood. This TCR was recovered from a man aged 55 to 70 with active or convalescent COVID-19. The DNA sequence is given as TGTGCCAGCAGCCCATTTTTCTCGGGGTTTACCTACGAGCAGTACTTC. It encodes CASSPFFSGFTYEQYF.